The rows below give T cell receptor beta chains drawn from one sample of a study of graft-versus-host responses after intestinal transplantation. TCRdb keeps only in-frame clones here, not all; method: immunoSEQ multiplex PCR. The sample holds approximately 81,000 clones, around nine tenths seen once. These receptors lack a known antigen. Sequencing was performed on unstimulated CD8+ T cells sorted from spleen or lymph node cells, taken before transplant. The receptor set was obtained from a human donor who was the organ donor for an intestinal transplant. Both conserved end residues are part of each CDR3. The D gene is left open where the match is weak. Size is omitted from some rows. Given values are once, few, many or a class for expanded clones.

j_gene	abundance	d_gene	v_gene	CDR3nt	CDR3aa
TRBJ1-1	once	.	TRBV4-2	TGTGCCAGCAGCCAAGGGTACGTACGGAACACTGAAGCTTTCTTT	CASSQGYVRNTEAFF
TRBJ2-7	.	TRBD2	TRBV19	TGTGCCAGTAGTATAGGGGCTAGCGGGTACGAGCAGTACTTC	CASSIGASGYEQYF
TRBJ2-7	once	.	TRBV11-2	TGTGCCAGCAGCTTAATGGGGGAATACGAGCAGTACTTC	CASSLMGEYEQYF
TRBJ2-1	.	.	TRBV11-2	TGTGCCAGCAGGGGGAGCCTGCCCTCCTACAATGAGCAGTTCTTC	CASRGSLPSYNEQFF
TRBJ2-7	.	.	TRBV4-1	TGCGCCAGCAGCCAGGGGGGAGGCCGCAGCTACGAGCAGTACTTC	CASSQGGGRSYEQYF
TRBJ2-5	.	.	TRBV27	TGTGCCAGCAGTTTAAGTCTGGGAGAGACCCAGTACTTC	CASSLSLGETQYF
TRBJ2-7	.	.	TRBV11-2	TGTGCCAGCAGCCCCCCCCCAGGGACGGTAACCTCCTACGAGCAGTACTTC	CASSPPPGTVTSYEQYF
TRBJ1-2	.	TRBD1	TRBV2	TGTGCCAGCATAGAGGGGGCGGGTGGCTACACCTTC	CASIEGAGGYTF
TRBJ1-6	.	.	TRBV5-8	TGTGCCAGCAGCCCCAGCAGGGGCTCACCCCTCCACTTT	CASSPSRGSPLHF
TRBJ1-2	.	TRBD1	TRBV29-1	TGCAGCGTAGAGACAGGGCACTCCTATGGCTACACCTTC	CSVETGHSYGYTF
TRBJ1-3	few	.	TRBV19	TGTGCCAGTAGTATGGGGAACTCTGGAAACACCATATATTTT	CASSMGNSGNTIYF
TRBJ2-2	.	.	TRBV6-6	TGTGCCGTCTTATATCCGAACACCGGGGAGCTGTTTTTT	CAVLYPNTGELFF
TRBJ2-1	.	.	TRBV7-6	TGTGCCAGCGGGAGAGACTCTTTCAATGAGCAGTTCTTC	CASGRDSFNEQFF
TRBJ2-6	.	TRBD1	TRBV5-1	TGCGCCAGCAGCATGATCCGGGACAGGGTGTCTGGGGCCAACGTCCTGACTTTC	CASSMIRDRVSGANVLTF
TRBJ2-1	.	.	TRBV4-1	TGCGCCAGCACCACGACTTGGGAGCCCTACAATGAGCAGTTCTTC	CASTTTWEPYNEQFF
TRBJ2-7	.	TRBD1	TRBV18	TGTGCCAGCTCCCTCCGGGACAGGGATATCTACGAGCAGTACTTC	CASSLRDRDIYEQYF
TRBJ2-3	.	.	TRBV28	TGTGCCAGTAAGAGAACGGGGACAGATACGCAGTATTTT	CASKRTGTDTQYF
TRBJ1-2	.	TRBD1	TRBV5-1	TGCGCCAGCAGCACGCCCGGGACAGTCGGCTACACCTTC	CASSTPGTVGYTF
TRBJ2-3	.	.	TRBV5-8	TGTGCCAGCAGCGGGGGGAGGACGGCCGTAGATACGCAGTATTTT	CASSGGRTAVDTQYF
TRBJ1-5	.	.	TRBV6-5	TGTGCCAGCAGCCCGGGACTCCGCAATCAGCCCCAGCATTTT	CASSPGLRNQPQHF
TRBJ1-5	.	.	TRBV4-1	TGCGCCAGCAGCCAAGATCGTTGGAGGGACTTTAGCAATCAGCCCCAGCATTTT	CASSQDRWRDFSNQPQHF
TRBJ1-2	.	TRBD1	TRBV14	TGTGCCAGCAGCCACGGACAGGTTGTAGGGGATGGCTACACCTTC	CASSHGQVVGDGYTF
TRBJ2-7	.	TRBD2	TRBV6-5	TGTGCCAGCAGTCCCTCTAGCGGGGGCCCCTACGAGCAGTACTTC	CASSPSSGGPYEQYF
TRBJ2-7	.	TRBD1	TRBV6-1	TGTGCCAGCGCCGACCCGAGACAGGGGTACGAGCAGTACTTC	CASADPRQGYEQYF
TRBJ2-7	.	TRBD1	TRBV10-1	TGCGCCACCTCCTTGGGACAGGGCTACGAGCAGTACTTC	CATSLGQGYEQYF
TRBJ1-1	few	.	TRBV27	TGTGCCAGCAGTTTACGTCGTGGGGGGAACACTGAAGCTTTCTTT	CASSLRRGGNTEAFF
TRBJ1-1	.	TRBD1	TRBV28	TGTGCCAGCAGTTTACCAGGACAGGTGGGGGGTACTGAAGCTTTCTTT	CASSLPGQVGGTEAFF
TRBJ1-1	few	TRBD1	TRBV7-9	TGTGCCAGCAGCCGTACAGGGGGCACGAACACTGAAGCTTTCTTT	CASSRTGGTNTEAFF
TRBJ2-7	.	.	TRBV28	TGTGCCAGCAGTCTGACAGGCCACGAGCAGTACTTC	CASSLTGHEQYF
TRBJ1-6	.	TRBD1	TRBV4-1	TGCGCCAGCAGCCCCTCGACAGGGGATTATGGTTCACCCCTCCACTTT	CASSPSTGDYGSPLHF
TRBJ1-1	.	TRBD1	TRBV28	TGTGCCAGCAGCTCAGGGGGCGGCTTTGGGTACACTGAAGCTTTCTTT	CASSSGGGFGYTEAFF
TRBJ2-2	few	TRBD2	TRBV11-2	TGTGCCAGCAGCCTCCTTGGACTAGACGCCGGGGAGCTGTTTTTT	CASSLLGLDAGELFF
TRBJ1-4	.	.	TRBV2	TGTGCCAGCAGTGACCAAGCAGATAATGGAAAACTGTTTTTT	CASSDQADNGKLFF
TRBJ2-2	.	.	TRBV12-2	TGTGCAAGTCGCTTAGCGGGTGATAGGGCCTCCACCGGGGAGCTGTTTTTT	CASRLAGDRASTGELFF
TRBJ2-7	.	.	TRBV5-8	TGTGCCAGCACTAGCGACTCAGTCCAGCTTGAGCAGTACTTC	CASTSDSVQLEQYF
TRBJ1-1	.	TRBD1	TRBV6-1	TGTGCCACCACCCTCCCGGGACAGCTTAACACTGAAGCTTTCTTT	CATTLPGQLNTEAFF
TRBJ1-2	.	TRBD1	TRBV7-9	TGTGCCAGCAGCCCCAGGGGGGGAATTAACTATGGCTACACCTTC	CASSPRGGINYGYTF
TRBJ2-1	.	TRBD2	TRBV7-9	TGTGCCAGCAGCCAACTAGCGGGGTTGAATGAGCAGTTCTTC	CASSQLAGLNEQFF
TRBJ1-1	.	.	TRBV29-1	TGCAGCGTATCCGGAGAAGCGAGAGTGAACACTGAAGCTTTCTTT	CSVSGEARVNTEAFF
TRBJ2-5	.	.	TRBV5-1	TGCGCCAGCAGCCTGGTAGGCCAAGAGACCCAGTACTTC	CASSLVGQETQYF
TRBJ2-7	once	.	TRBV5-4	TGTGCCAGCAGCCTGGGGCAAGAGATGTACGAGCAGTACTTC	CASSLGQEMYEQYF
TRBJ2-1	once	TRBD2	TRBV4-1	TGCGCCAGCAGCCCCACGGCGGGGGGGCTAGATGAGCAGTTCTTC	CASSPTAGGLDEQFF
TRBJ2-7	.	.	TRBV2	TGTGCCACCACTGACGGGCTAAGGCAGTACTTC	CATTDGLRQYF
TRBJ2-1	.	.	TRBV19	TGTGCCAGTTCTAAAGATAGGGGGACGTACAATGAGCAGTTCTTC	CASSKDRGTYNEQFF
TRBJ1-1	.	.	TRBV6-5	TGTGCCACCCCCGGTCCCCCAAGTCCTTTCTTT	CATPGPPSPFF
TRBJ2-5	.	.	TRBV5-1	TGCGCCAGCAGCTTGTTCTGGGCGCTCCAAGAGACCCAGTACTTC	CASSLFWALQETQYF
TRBJ2-1	.	.	TRBV2	TGTGCCGGCGGAGACGTCGAAAACAATGAGCAGTTCTTC	CAGGDVENNEQFF
TRBJ1-6	.	.	TRBV6-1	TGTGCCAGCAGTGAATTAATTAGGGTGGAGGCAGGGGCGAATTCACCCCTCCACTTT	CASSELIRVEAGANSPLHF
TRBJ2-3	.	.	TRBV27	TGTGCCAGCAGTCCCCTCCTTAGCACAGATACGCAGTATTTT	CASSPLLSTDTQYF
TRBJ2-7	.	.	TRBV4-2	TGTGCCAGCAGCCGCGGGGTAGGGGCTTACGAGCAGTACTTC	CASSRGVGAYEQYF
TRBJ2-4	.	.	TRBV4-1	TGCGCCAGCAGCCAAGATATAGAAGCCAAAAACATTCAGTACTTC	CASSQDIEAKNIQYF
TRBJ2-7	.	.	TRBV11-2	TGTGCCAGCAGTGTCTCCTACGAGCAGTACTTC	CASSVSYEQYF
TRBJ2-5	.	.	TRBV6-5	TGTGCCAGCGGTTTGGGTCAAGAGACCCAGTACTTC	CASGLGQETQYF
TRBJ2-7	.	TRBD1	TRBV2	TGTGCCAGCACTTGGGACAGGTCAAGCTCCTACGAGCAGTACTTC	CASTWDRSSSYEQYF
TRBJ2-1	.	.	TRBV4-1	TGCGCCAGCAAACAAGTTGGAGTCCCCGTAAAGCAGTTCTTC	CASKQVGVPVKQFF